This T cell receptor beta chain was obtained from a study of post-analysis software for immune sequencing data. The authors incorporated unique molecular identifiers into the TCR beta cDNA libraries. When about 0.85 to 11 million T cells were used, they gave a few hundred thousand cDNA molecules. A single record per CDR3 protein comes from TCRdb applying MiXCR to the PCR reads. The sample records about 210,000 distinct CDR3 sequences, approximately 30% being singletons. General study results and limits: A handful of TRBV segments appeared more often in patients than in controls, and TRBV5-6, TRBV5-1 and TRBV20-1 were among these. Under F measure analysis, samples from one preparation batch co-clustered strongly. Controls significantly exceeded multiple sclerosis patients in normalized Chao1 diversity.

In this sample, this clonotype turned up many times. Antigen specificity is unknown. Germline V gene lookup returns CDR1 MGHRA and CDR2 YSYEKL. The CDR3 loop spans 15 amino acids. Trimming stripped 1 base from V and 5 bases from J, with 14 bases between. The chain links TRBV4-1 to TRBJ2-5; D gene uncertain. The sequenced sample consisted of blood. This TCR came from a girl aged 2-17 years with multiple sclerosis. The CDR3 sequence is CASSQVGSARETQYF. CDR3 sequence (DNA): TGCGCCAGCAGCCAAGTAGGGTCCGCTCGGGAGACCCAGTACTTC.